This T cell receptor (beta chain) comes out of a study of T cells in Graves' hyperthyroidism and ophthalmopathy. Only a few counts were recorded for this clonotype. No antigen is known for it. There were TCR beta CDR3 regions amplified from RNA transcripts. A first-round RT-PCR of the TCR CDR3 used the HTBI primer set. TCRdb ran MiXCR on the multiplex PCR reads and lists one entry per CDR3 protein. This sample carries roughly 420,000 distinct CDR3 sequences, roughly 14% of them seen once, and the ten largest clones take about 14%. Study outcomes and limitations: Classification by a 13 V-J model distinguished ophthalmopathy from stable hyperthyroidism.

Deletions cut 8 bases from V and 3 bases from J, with 14 bases between. Germline V gene lookup returns CDR1 MNHNS and CDR2 SASEGT. CDR3 length: 14 amino acids. The specimen was blood. The genes are TRBV6-1 and TRBJ2-1; D is possibly TRBD2 (5 bases). The receptor was derived from a woman younger than 30 with Graves' hyperthyroidism. CDR3 in DNA: TGTGCCAGCTCAGGACGAGGGTTCTACAATGAGCAGTTCTTC. As protein: CASSGRGFYNEQFF.